This passage covers 8 T cell receptor beta chains from one sample sequenced in a study of CD8 T cells in Susac syndrome. An amount of RNA that ranged from 0.5 to 1 ug was reverse transcribed with random hexamers. From the immunoSEQ multiplex PCR reads, TCRdb called clonotypes with MiXCR, one entry per CDR3 protein. The sample lists 150,000 to 200,000 distinct CDR3 sequences; under 95% were seen once. The specimen sequenced was CD4+ T cells from PBMCs. These receptors were taken from a human donor with multiple sclerosis.

This rearrangement joins TRBV4-3 to TRBJ2-2; the match to TRBD2 covers 15 bases. This CDR3 is built from 19 residues. Trimming removed 0 bases from V and 7 bases from J; junction bases left unmatched: 9. Germline V lookup: CDR1 LGHNA, CDR2 YSLEER. Written as DNA, the CDR3 is TGCGCCAGCAGCCAAGAAAGTTTAGGACTAGCGGGAGGGCACGGGGAGCTGTTTTTT. Residues: CASSQESLGLAGGHGELFF.

This clonotype has more than one count but fewer than ten. The J gene is TRBJ2-7, the V gene TRBV9; D is ambiguous. V gave up 5 bases and J gave up 2 bases, with 11 bases separating them. The germline gives CDR1 SGDLS, CDR2 YYNGEE. CDR3 length equals 13 residues. DNA of the CDR3: TGTGCCAGCAGTCCCGGGCCGACCTACGAGCAGTACTTC. This sequence encodes CASSPGPTYEQYF.

V usage is TRBV28 and J usage is TRBJ2-7; 8 bases match TRBD2. V was pared by 6 bases and J by 3 bases, with 10 bases of the junction left unmatched. The CDR3 contains 15 residues. The germline gives CDR1 MDHEN, CDR2 SYDVKM. The CDR3 spells CASSPMKAGGYEQYF. In DNA, the CDR3 is TGTGCCAGCAGCCCCATGAAGGCGGGAGGCTACGAGCAGTACTTC.

This rearrangement joins TRBV10-3 to TRBJ2-5; D gene uncertain. The CDR3 spans 16 residues. The V end lost 3 bases, the J end lost 3 bases, and 17 bases lay between the germline ends. CDR1 and CDR2 from the germline V gene are ENHRY and SYGVKD. The DNA of the CDR3 is TGTGCCATCAGTGACCCCACCAGGACCGGAGAAGAGACCCAGTACTTC. It specifies CAISDPTRTGEETQYF.

The V gene is TRBV12-3 or TRBV12-4, the J gene TRBJ1-1; D is unresolved. V shed 4 bases and J shed 4 bases, with 10 bases lying between them. The CDR3 has 13 amino acids. Here the CDR3 reads CASSYWEATEAFF. The DNA of the CDR3 is TGTGCCAGCAGTTATTGGGAGGCCACTGAAGCTTTCTTT.

This chain connects TRBV4-3 to TRBJ2-5; D is unresolved. The V end was cut by 1 base, the J end by 0 bases, with 9 bases between. CDR3 length: 15 residues. Germline V gene sequence: CDR1 LGHNA, CDR2 YSLEER. CDR3 DNA sequence: TGCGCCAGCAGCCAAGCGTACGCCAACCAAGAGACCCAGTACTTC. Encoded protein: CASSQAYANQETQYF.

The CDR3 here is CASSNRAKPSYEQFF. For the CDR3, the DNA is TGTGCCAGCAGCAACCGAGCAAAGCCTAGTTATGAGCAGTTCTTC. The chain carries TRBV6-2 or TRBV6-3 and TRBJ2-1, with D hard to call. The germline V gene has CDR1 MNHEY and CDR2 SVGEGT. Trimming pared 6 bases from V and 8 bases from J, leaving 20 bases between. The CDR3 loop spans 15 amino acids.

The genes are TRBV20-1 and TRBJ2-7, with TRBD1 identical over 8 bases. Per the germline V gene, CDR1 is DFQATT and CDR2 is SNEGSKA (reference sequence). Losses at the gene ends were 3 bases for V and 7 bases for J; bases not matched to a gene: 8. This CDR3 comprises 13 residues. The chain's CDR3 is CSASGQGVWEQYF. The CDR3 nucleotides are TGCAGTGCTAGTGGACAGGGAGTTTGGGAGCAGTACTTC.